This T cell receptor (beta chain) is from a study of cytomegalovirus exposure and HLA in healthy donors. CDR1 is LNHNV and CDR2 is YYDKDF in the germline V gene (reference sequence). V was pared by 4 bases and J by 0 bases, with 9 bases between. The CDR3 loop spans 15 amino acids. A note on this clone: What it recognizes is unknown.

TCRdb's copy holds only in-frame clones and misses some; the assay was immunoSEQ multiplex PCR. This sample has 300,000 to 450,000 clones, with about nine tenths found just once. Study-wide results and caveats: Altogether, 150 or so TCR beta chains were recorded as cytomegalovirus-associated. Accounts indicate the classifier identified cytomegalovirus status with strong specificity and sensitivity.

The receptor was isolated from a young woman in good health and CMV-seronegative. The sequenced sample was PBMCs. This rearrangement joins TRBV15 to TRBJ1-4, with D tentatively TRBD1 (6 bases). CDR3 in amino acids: CATSMDSSTNEKLFF. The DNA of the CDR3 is TGTGCCACCAGCATGGACAGCTCAACTAATGAAAAACTGTTTTTT.